This is a list of T cell receptor beta chains from one sample in a study of blood T cells in healthy people across ages. One entry per CDR3 protein results from TCRdb running MiXCR on the 5' RACE reads. The table has over a million distinct CDR3 sequences, 40% to 50% seen once. The sample was blood. The origin of the receptors is a woman in her sixties in good health. The CDR3 runs from the conserved cysteine through the conserved F or W. A D gene is named only where the DNA matches it firmly. Clone size is given for some rows only: seen once, a few or many times, or a class if the clone is expanded.

size	V	J	D	CDR3	DNA
few	TRBV28	TRBJ2-7	TRBD1	CASISRDRGFYEQYF	TGTGCCAGCATCTCGCGGGACAGGGGATTCTACGAGCAGTACTTC
NA	TRBV2	TRBJ1-2	NA	CASSGRSRVGYGYTF	TGTGCCAGCAGTGGAAGGTCCAGGGTTGGTTATGGCTACACCTTC
few	TRBV27	TRBJ1-1	NA	CASSPGFNTEAFF	TGTGCCAGCAGCCCGGGCTTCAACACTGAAGCTTTCTTT
few	TRBV12-3/TRBV12-4	TRBJ2-7	TRBD1	CASTWTGGGEQYF	TGTGCCAGCACCTGGACAGGGGGCGGCGAGCAGTACTTC
few	TRBV12-5	TRBJ2-1	TRBD2	CASGPRTSVGSYNEQFF	TGTGCTAGTGGTCCGCGGACTAGCGTAGGATCCTACAATGAGCAGTTCTTC
NA	TRBV7-8	TRBJ2-2	NA	CASSLAVSAGELFF	TGTGCCAGCAGCTTAGCGGTGTCGGCCGGGGAGCTGTTTTTT
NA	TRBV9	TRBJ2-1	NA	CASSVNFGRDEQFF	TGTGCCAGCAGCGTGAACTTTGGTCGGGATGAGCAGTTCTTC
NA	TRBV4-1	TRBJ2-7	TRBD2	CASSQDPSGVYEQYF	TGCGCCAGCAGCCAAGACCCTAGCGGGGTGTACGAGCAGTACTTC
NA	TRBV29-1	TRBJ2-1	TRBD2	CSVAGAGVGSYNEQFF	TGCAGCGTGGCGGGAGCGGGAGTCGGCTCCTACAATGAGCAGTTCTTC
NA	TRBV3-1	TRBJ1-5	NA	CASSHSGLSNQPQHF	TGTGCCAGCAGCCACTCAGGTTTGAGCAATCAGCCCCAGCATTTT
few	TRBV15	TRBJ2-3	NA	CATSRVGALLRTDTQYF	TGTGCCACCAGCAGAGTAGGAGCCCTGCTACGAACAGATACGCAGTATTTT